The 20 T cell receptor beta chains below were found in one sample sequenced in a study of T cell changes during pregnancy in multiple sclerosis. Using immunoSEQ multiplex PCR, the repertoire was profiled, and TCRdb retains in-frame clones only, with some absent. The data show about 110,000 clones, around 90% seen once. Here the sequenced sample was peripheral blood, taken after pregnancy. The receptors were gathered from a female donor with multiple sclerosis, enrolled in a pregnancy study.

V is TRBV18 and J is TRBJ1-5, with unresolved D. V lost 2 bases and J 0 bases, leaving 14 bases between the germline ends. Germline V gives CDR1 KGHSH, CDR2 LQKENI. The CDR3 length is 17 residues. The CDR3 nucleotides are TGTGCCAGCTCACCATCGGGTTCCGCTATTAGCAATCAGCCCCAGCATTTT. Its protein product is CASSPSGSAISNQPQHF.

This sequence joins TRBV6-1 and TRBJ1-5; 9 bases map to TRBD1. This CDR3 spans 16 amino acids. V shed 3 bases and J 2 bases; nucleotides not matched to a gene: 5. The V gene's germline CDR1 is MNHNS and CDR2 SASEGT. This CDR3 is CASSDPGQGGNQPQHF. CDR3 coding DNA: TGTGCCAGCAGTGACCCGGGACAGGGAGGCAATCAGCCCCAGCATTTT.

The CDR3 spells CASSLAGGVDGYTF. CDR3 coding DNA: TGCGCCAGCAGCTTGGCGGGGGGGGTCGATGGCTACACCTTC. The chain employs TRBV5-1 and TRBJ1-2; maybe TRBD1 (5 bases). The germline V gene encodes CDR1 SGHRS and CDR2 YFSETQ. The CDR3 has 14 residues. With 0 bases removed from V and 6 bases from J, the gap between germline ends came to 12 bases. The variable domain in full, completed from reference TRBV5-1 and TRBJ1-2, reads KAGVTQTPRYLIKTRGQQVTLSCSPISGHRSVSWYQQTPGQGLQFLFEYFSETQRNKGNFPGRFSGRQFSNSRSEMNVSTLELGDSALYLCASSLAGGVDGYTFGSGTRLTVV.

The rearrangement links TRBV7-3 to TRBJ2-2; TRBD1 is a possible D gene (6 bases). Germline V gene lookup returns CDR1 SGHTA and CDR2 FQGTGA. CDR3 length equals 15 residues. V was shortened by 6 bases and J by 1 base, with 12 bases between the two germline ends. The CDR3 nucleotides are TGTGCCAGCAGTTTACAGGGTTTGAACACCGGGGAGCTGTTTTTT. It yields the protein CASSLQGLNTGELFF.

The chain recombines TRBV6-1 with TRBJ2-2; 7 nucleotides line up with TRBD1. The V segment lost 6 bases and the J segment 0 bases; nucleotides outside the gene matches: 4. Germline CDR1 and CDR2: MNHNS and SASEGT. The CDR3 has 15 amino acids. CDR3 coding DNA: TGTGCCAGCAGAGACAGGGCCACGAACACCGGGGAGCTGTTTTTT. Its translation is CASRDRATNTGELFF.

The chain joins TRBV5-1 to TRBJ2-1; 10 bases match TRBD2. The germline gives CDR1 SGHRS, CDR2 YFSETQ. Unmatched junction bases numbered 9, after V lost 4 bases and J lost 5 bases. The CDR3 has 16 amino acids. The CDR3 DNA follows: TGCGCCAGCAGCCTGTTCGGGACTAGCGCCAACAATGAGCAGTTCTTC. As protein: CASSLFGTSANNEQFF.

This clone was seen a single time. This rearrangement joins TRBV2 to TRBJ2-2; D possibly corresponds to TRBD1 (7 bases). Looked up from germline, CDR1 is SNHLY and CDR2 is FYNNEI. The CDR3 covers 14 residues. The V end was cut by 6 bases, the J end by 4 bases, with 12 bases between. The DNA of the CDR3 is TGTGCCAGCAGCCGACAGGGAGGCACCGGGGAGCTGTTTTTT. It codes for CASSRQGGTGELFF.

This clone is a singleton in its sample. V and J are TRBV6-1 and TRBJ1-1; TRBD1 matches 8 bases. Looked up from germline, CDR1 is MNHNS and CDR2 is SASEGT. With 4 bases clipped from V and 1 base from J, the junction kept 2 bases outside the gene matches. This CDR3 is 14 amino acids long. The CDR3 nucleotides read TGTGCCAGCAGTGTGGGACAGGAGAACACTGAAGCTTTCTTT. Translating gives CASSVGQENTEAFF.

This chain uses TRBV30 with TRBJ1-3; D remains ambiguous. The germline V gene encodes CDR1 GTSNPN and CDR2 SVGIG (reference sequence). Trimming left V 4 bases short and J 0 bases short, with 19 bases between. The CDR3 totals 17 residues. CDR3 sequence reads: CAWTGVGGDLSGNTIYF. CDR3 bases: TGTGCCTGGACTGGTGTCGGCGGCGACCTCTCTGGAAACACCATATATTTT.

The rearrangement links TRBV7-8 to TRBJ1-1; perhaps TRBD1 as D (6 bases). This CDR3 comprises 17 residues. Germline V gene lookup returns CDR1 SGHVS and CDR2 FQNEAQ. Trimming removed 4 bases at V and 1 base at J, with 19 bases between. Written as DNA, the CDR3 is TGTGCCAGCAGCTATTTTTGGGTCCGGACAGCGAACACTGAAGCTTTCTTT. Protein sequence: CASSYFWVRTANTEAFF.

The chain couples TRBV30 to TRBJ1-2, with D uncertain. The CDR3 spans 12 residues. V was pared by 2 bases and J by 4 bases, with 8 bases between. The germline V gene has CDR1 GTSNPN and CDR2 SVGIG (reference sequence). Here the CDR3 DNA reads TGTGCCTGGAGTTCTGGGAGCTATGGCTACACCTTC. Encoded protein: CAWSSGSYGYTF.

The CDR3 spells CASRPDRINQPQHF. CDR3 nucleotide sequence: TGTGCCAGCAGGCCCGACAGAATCAATCAGCCCCAGCATTTT. The V and J genes are TRBV6-5 and TRBJ1-5; D possibly corresponds to TRBD1 (5 bases). The CDR3 spans 14 residues. Germline CDR1 reads MNHEY; CDR2 reads SVGAGI. V was cut by 6 bases and J by 3 bases, with 12 bases left in between.

This chain uses TRBV10-1 with TRBJ2-3; 9 bases align to TRBD2. Per germline, CDR1 WNHNN and CDR2 SYGVQD (reference sequence). This CDR3 has 13 residues. After removal of 8 bases from V and 6 bases from J, the junction contained 6 bases not matched to a gene. The chain's CDR3 is CASGLAGEDTQYF. The DNA for the CDR3 is TGCGCCAGCGGGTTAGCGGGAGAGGATACGCAGTATTTT.

The chain is built from TRBV28 and TRBJ2-7; D is unclear. V lost 4 bases to trimming and J lost 4 bases, with 5 bases between them. The CDR3 contains 11 residues. Germline V gene lookup returns CDR1 MDHEN and CDR2 SYDVKM. The CDR3 is CASSSPYEQYF. DNA for the CDR3: TGTGCCAGCAGTTCCCCTTACGAGCAGTACTTC. Combining the CDR3 with reference TRBV28 and TRBJ2-7 gives the whole variable domain DVKVTQSSRYLVKRTGEKVFLECVQDMDHENMFWYRQDPGLGLRLIYFSYDVKMKEKGDIPEGYSVSREKKERFSLILESASTNQTSMYLCASSSPYEQYFGPGTRLTVT.

Here the CDR3 reads CASSGIITGLSGELFF. The CDR3 coding sequence is TGCGCCAGCAGTGGGATAATAACAGGGCTGAGCGGGGAGCTGTTTTTT. V gene TRBV5-1 combines with J gene TRBJ2-2; TRBD1 is a possible D gene (6 bases). Trimming stripped 5 bases from V and 7 bases from J, with 21 bases between. The CDR3 is 16 amino acids. The V gene's germline CDR1 is SGHRS and CDR2 YFSETQ.

The chain combines TRBV28 with TRBJ1-5; TRBD1 matches 11 bases. The germline V gene has CDR1 MDHEN and CDR2 SYDVKM. With V trimmed by 1 base and J by 4 bases, 12 bases remained unmatched. The CDR3 consists of 19 residues. The CDR3 DNA sequence: TGTGCCAGCAGTTTATTGCCCATCCGGGACAGGGGGATTAATCAGCCCCAGCATTTT. It specifies CASSLLPIRDRGINQPQHF.

The table lists this clone with a count of one. The rearrangement links TRBV15 to TRBJ2-1, with 7 bases matching TRBD1. V was pared by 0 bases and J by 5 bases, with 10 bases of the junction left unmatched. The CDR3 runs 17 residues. Per germline, CDR1 LNHNV and CDR2 YYDKDF (reference sequence). CDR3 bases: TGTGCCACCAGCAGAGAAGGGGGCTGGTCACCCCACAATGAGCAGTTCTTC. As protein: CATSREGGWSPHNEQFF.

This clone occurred once. The J gene is TRBJ2-3, the V gene TRBV10-3; D might be TRBD2 (7 bases). V lost 3 bases and J lost 3, with 19 bases in between. CDR3 length: 17 amino acids. Germline CDR1 is ENHRY and CDR2 is SYGVKD. The CDR3 protein is CAISDGTGRDWTDTQYF. In nucleotides, the CDR3 is TGTGCCATCAGTGACGGTACAGGGAGGGATTGGACAGATACGCAGTATTTT.

There are a few counts of this clone. The V gene is TRBV6-6, the J gene TRBJ1-1, with D possibly matching TRBD1 (5 bases). The CDR3 has 13 residues. Trimming took 5 bases from V and 1 from J, leaving 8 bases between them. Germline V gene data show CDR1 as MNHNY and CDR2 as SVGAGI (reference sequence). The CDR3 protein is CASSPQGNTEAFF. The CDR3 DNA reads TGTGCCAGCAGTCCCCAGGGGAACACTGAAGCTTTCTTT.

The chain joins TRBV6-1 to TRBJ1-1; D is unresolved. The germline V and J ends were trimmed by 6 bases and 0 bases, with 14 bases remaining between them. The CDR3 spans 15 residues. Germline CDR1 and CDR2: MNHNS and SASEGT. This CDR3 reads CASSRSRDLNTEAFF. CDR3 DNA sequence: TGTGCCAGCAGCAGATCCCGGGATTTGAACACTGAAGCTTTCTTT.